The 12 T cell receptor beta chains below all came from one sample that was sequenced in a study of cytomegalovirus exposure and HLA in healthy donors. 60 Vbeta and 13 Jbeta primers were used in PCR. Libraries were prepared by immunoSEQ multiplex PCR; TCRdb keeps only in-frame clonotypes and omits some of them. The sample has some 140,000 clones, approximately 60% seen once. Material: PBMCs. The receptors were gathered from a human donor in good health.

This chain uses TRBV6-5 with TRBJ2-5; 8 bases line up with TRBD2. The germline V gene encodes CDR1 MNHEY and CDR2 SVGAGI. V shed 7 bases, J shed 5 bases, and the junction held 6 bases outside the gene matches. The CDR3 extends over 13 amino acids. CDR3 DNA: TGTGCCAGCACCACGGGGGGGGGTGAGACCCAGTACTTC. Amino acid sequence: CASTTGGGETQYF.

The chain uses TRBV29-1 and TRBJ2-1; 8 bases map to TRBD2. The CDR3 is made up of 15 amino acids. V gave up 2 bases and J gave up 0 bases; unmatched junction bases: 3. Germline CDR1 reads SQVTM; CDR2 reads ANQGSEA. The CDR3 here is CSVESGSFSYNEQFF. CDR3 sequence (DNA): TGCAGCGTTGAAAGCGGGAGCTTCTCCTACAATGAGCAGTTCTTC.

CDR3 sequence (DNA): TGTGCCAGCAGTTACGTAGCGGCGGACCCCTACGAGCAGTACTTC. Amino acid sequence: CASSYVAADPYEQYF. The chain links TRBV6-5 to TRBJ2-7, with a possible D match to TRBD2 (6 bases). V lost 2 bases and J 2 bases, leaving 13 bases between the germline ends. The germline gives CDR1 MNHEY, CDR2 SVGAGI. The length of the CDR3 is 15 residues.

This clone was recorded a few times. The J gene is TRBJ1-5, the V gene TRBV6-5; 7 bases match TRBD1. Trimming took 6 bases from V and 0 from J; bases not matched to a gene: 2. The CDR3 extends over 14 amino acids. Germline V gene sequence: CDR1 MNHEY, CDR2 SVGAGI. Here the CDR3 reads CASRTGSSNQPQHF. CDR3 bases: TGTGCCAGCAGGACAGGGAGTAGCAATCAGCCCCAGCATTTT.

This clone was seen once. The chain joins TRBV6-5 to TRBJ1-3; D unclear. Germline V gives CDR1 MNHEY, CDR2 SVGAGI. The V end was cut by 6 bases, the J end by 4 bases, with 4 bases between. The CDR3 is made up of 11 amino acids. The DNA for the CDR3 is TGTGCCAGCAGCCAGGGAAACACCATATATTTT. Translation gives CASSQGNTIYF.

This clone has only one observation. The J gene is TRBJ1-5, the V gene TRBV19; D ambiguous. Germline V gives CDR1 LNHDA, CDR2 SQIVND (reference sequence). V lost 6 bases and J 5 bases, leaving 8 bases between the germline ends. The CDR3 totals 12 residues. This CDR3 reads CASRDSDQPQHF. In DNA form, the CDR3 reads TGTGCCAGTAGGGACTCTGATCAGCCCCAGCATTTT.

The V call is TRBV18, the J call TRBJ2-3; a possible D gene is TRBD2 (5 bases). The V and J ends lost 4 bases and 11 bases respectively, with 13 bases between them. The CDR3 consists of 12 residues. Germline values: CDR1 KGHSH, CDR2 LQKENI. The CDR3 bases are TGTGCCAGCTCACGGAGGACTGGCGGGCAGTATTTT. Amino acid sequence: CASSRRTGGQYF.

This chain connects TRBV18 to TRBJ2-7; D might be TRBD1 (5 bases). Trimming left V 2 bases short and J 5 bases short, with 19 bases between. Germline lookup yields CDR1 KGHSH and CDR2 LQKENI. CDR3 length: 16 amino acids. The DNA of the CDR3 is TGTGCCAGCTCACCAAAACGCACAGGACCGGATAACGAGCAGTACTTC. This sequence encodes CASSPKRTGPDNEQYF.

The gene calls are TRBV15 and TRBJ2-3; D remains unclear. V was trimmed by 1 base and J by 6 bases, leaving 11 bases between them. This CDR3 has 14 residues. Looked up from germline, CDR1 is LNHNV and CDR2 is YYDKDF (reference sequence). The chain's CDR3 is CATSRAGSGDTQYF. CDR3 DNA sequence: TGTGCCACCAGCAGAGCGGGTTCCGGGGATACGCAGTATTTT.

This clone was observed a single time. This chain uses TRBV2 with TRBJ2-2, with 7 bases fitting TRBD1. CDR1 SNHLY and CDR2 FYNNEI come from the germline V gene. The CDR3 totals 16 residues. With V trimmed by 8 bases and J by 0 bases, 9 bases remained unmatched. DNA of the CDR3: TGTGCCAGCGGAAAAAGACAGGGTACGAACACCGGGGAGCTGTTTTTT. Translation gives CASGKRQGTNTGELFF.

This sequence joins TRBV19 and TRBJ2-5, with D possibly being TRBD2 (6 bases). The CDR3 consists of 16 residues. Germline CDR1 LNHDA, CDR2 SQIVND (reference sequence). V gave up 5 bases and J gave up 5 bases, with 21 bases separating them. The CDR3 DNA reads TGTGCCAGTAGTTTGGGTCCTTTCGGGACTGGGGAGACCCAGTACTTC. Amino acids: CASSLGPFGTGETQYF.

In nucleotides, the CDR3 is TGTGCCAGCAGTCCCAGTTTAGCGGGAGTCTGGGAGCAGTACTTC. Encoded protein: CASSPSLAGVWEQYF. This rearrangement joins TRBV6-5 to TRBJ2-7, with 9 bases matching TRBD2. The CDR3 totals 15 residues. Germline trimming cut 5 bases from V and 7 bases from J; bases unmatched to any gene: 12. Germline CDR1 and CDR2: MNHEY and SVGAGI.